A selection of T cell receptor beta chains follows, all from one sample in a study of OX40 agonist ivuxolimab in advanced cancers. Libraries were prepared by immunoSEQ multiplex PCR; TCRdb keeps only in-frame clonotypes and omits some of them. The table lists about 83,000 clones, less than 85% of them singletons. Sample: CD4+ or CD8+ T cells sorted from blood, taken in a trial of the OX40 agonist ivuxolimab. These receptors originate from an adult with an advanced solid tumor such as melanoma, head and neck, liver or kidney cancer. CDR3s include the opening cysteine and the closing phenylalanine or tryptophan. The order of the fields is clone size, V gene, D gene, J gene, CDR3 DNA, CDR3 protein. A D gene is named only where the DNA matches it firmly. Size is stated for part of the rows, as once, few or many counts, or as a class when the clone is expanded.

clone_size: -
v_call: TRBV6-1
d_call: TRBD1
j_call: TRBJ1-1
cdr3_nt: TGTGCCAGCAGTGACACCGGACAGGGGGATCAGTTCACTGAAGCTTTCTTC
cdr3_aa: CASSDTGQGDQFTEAFF

clone_size: -
v_call: TRBV7-3
d_call: -
j_call: TRBJ1-1
cdr3_nt: TGTGCCAGCAGCTTGGACAGGAACACTGAAGCTTTCTTT
cdr3_aa: CASSLDRNTEAFF

clone_size: -
v_call: TRBV27
d_call: TRBD1
j_call: TRBJ2-7
cdr3_nt: TGTGCCAGCACTCGGACAGGGAGGCACGAGCAGTACTTC
cdr3_aa: CASTRTGRHEQYF

clone_size: -
v_call: TRBV18
d_call: TRBD2
j_call: TRBJ2-3
cdr3_nt: TGTGCCAGCTCACCACGGACTAGCGGGGCCCTCACAGATACGCAGTATTTT
cdr3_aa: CASSPRTSGALTDTQYF

clone_size: once
v_call: TRBV7-9
d_call: -
j_call: TRBJ2-4
cdr3_nt: TGTGCCAGCAGCTTAGCGTGGGGGACCAAAAACATTCAGTACTTC
cdr3_aa: CASSLAWGTKNIQYF

clone_size: -
v_call: TRBV18
d_call: TRBD1
j_call: TRBJ2-7
cdr3_nt: TGTGCCAGCTCACCCTACCGGGACAGGGCCTACGAGCAGTACTTC
cdr3_aa: CASSPYRDRAYEQYF

clone_size: -
v_call: TRBV15
d_call: -
j_call: TRBJ1-4
cdr3_nt: TGTGCCACCAGCAGAGACAGGGACATGCGTAATGAAAAACTGTTTTTT
cdr3_aa: CATSRDRDMRNEKLFF

clone_size: -
v_call: TRBV5-1
d_call: TRBD1
j_call: TRBJ2-7
cdr3_nt: TGCGCCAGCAGCGACGGGACAGGCCCCTACGAGCAGTACTTC
cdr3_aa: CASSDGTGPYEQYF

clone_size: -
v_call: TRBV5-1
d_call: -
j_call: TRBJ2-3
cdr3_nt: TGCGCCAGCAGTTATACGGGGGCAGACACAGATACGCAGTATTTT
cdr3_aa: CASSYTGADTDTQYF

clone_size: -
v_call: TRBV5-4
d_call: -
j_call: TRBJ1-2
cdr3_nt: TGTGCCAGCAGCTTGGATGAAGATCTTAACTATGGCTACACCTTC
cdr3_aa: CASSLDEDLNYGYTF

clone_size: -
v_call: TRBV19
d_call: -
j_call: TRBJ2-7
cdr3_nt: TGTGCCAGTAGCCTGTATATAGTCCCTTCCTACGAGCAGTACTTC
cdr3_aa: CASSLYIVPSYEQYF

clone_size: -
v_call: TRBV6-5
d_call: -
j_call: TRBJ1-3
cdr3_nt: TGTGCCGCAGGAGGGGGGGCGATCGGAAACACCATATATTTT
cdr3_aa: CAAGGGAIGNTIYF

clone_size: -
v_call: TRBV15
d_call: -
j_call: TRBJ2-7
cdr3_nt: TGTGCCACCAGCAGAGATCCGGGGATGTCCTCCGAGCAGTACTTC
cdr3_aa: CATSRDPGMSSEQYF

clone_size: -
v_call: TRBV6-1
d_call: -
j_call: TRBJ1-1
cdr3_nt: TGTGCCAGCATGGGACGGGTAGTCACTGAAGCTTTCTTT
cdr3_aa: CASMGRVVTEAFF

clone_size: -
v_call: TRBV4-1
d_call: -
j_call: TRBJ1-2
cdr3_nt: TGCGCCAGCAGCCAAGACCGGGGGGACTATGGCTACACCTTC
cdr3_aa: CASSQDRGDYGYTF

clone_size: once
v_call: TRBV6-1
d_call: -
j_call: TRBJ1-2
cdr3_nt: TGTGCCGGGGCCGGGACTGCCCCTACTCACTATGGCTACACCTTC
cdr3_aa: CAGAGTAPTHYGYTF

clone_size: -
v_call: TRBV7-6
d_call: TRBD1
j_call: TRBJ2-2
cdr3_nt: TGTGCCAGCAGCCCCTTACAGGGGGCGAACACCGGGGAGCTGTTTTTT
cdr3_aa: CASSPLQGANTGELFF

clone_size: -
v_call: TRBV4-1
d_call: -
j_call: TRBJ1-1
cdr3_nt: TGCGCCAGCGGGCCAGGAGGGTACACTGAAGCTTTCTTT
cdr3_aa: CASGPGGYTEAFF

clone_size: few
v_call: TRBV5-1
d_call: -
j_call: TRBJ2-5
cdr3_nt: TGCGCCAGCAGCACTGGACCCGACCGGGAGACCCAGTACTTC
cdr3_aa: CASSTGPDRETQYF

clone_size: many
v_call: TRBV18
d_call: -
j_call: TRBJ1-5
cdr3_nt: TGTGCCAGCTCACCAGGGCCCCATCAGCCCCAGCATTTT
cdr3_aa: CASSPGPHQPQHF

clone_size: -
v_call: TRBV7-3
d_call: TRBD1
j_call: TRBJ2-5
cdr3_nt: TGTGCCAGCAGCCCCCTCCCGGACAGGGCTAAGACCCAGTACTTC
cdr3_aa: CASSPLPDRAKTQYF

clone_size: -
v_call: TRBV7-2
d_call: TRBD1
j_call: TRBJ2-3
cdr3_nt: TGTGCCAGCAGCACGGACAGGGCGACAGATACGCAGTATTTT
cdr3_aa: CASSTDRATDTQYF

clone_size: few
v_call: TRBV7-2
d_call: -
j_call: TRBJ1-5
cdr3_nt: TGTGCCAGCAGCTACAAAGGAGGCAATCAGCCCCAGCATTTT
cdr3_aa: CASSYKGGNQPQHF

clone_size: -
v_call: TRBV7-2
d_call: TRBD1
j_call: TRBJ2-3
cdr3_nt: TGTGCCAGCAGCTATCCGCTCGGGGACAGATACACAGATACGCAGTATTTT
cdr3_aa: CASSYPLGDRYTDTQYF

clone_size: -
v_call: TRBV12-5
d_call: TRBD1
j_call: TRBJ2-6
cdr3_nt: TGTGCTAGTGGTTTGACAGGGGGCTCTGGGGCCAACGTCCTGACTTTC
cdr3_aa: CASGLTGGSGANVLTF

clone_size: -
v_call: TRBV29-1
d_call: -
j_call: TRBJ1-2
cdr3_nt: TGCAGCGTTGTGGGGGGCTATGGCTACACCTTC
cdr3_aa: CSVVGGYGYTF

clone_size: -
v_call: TRBV6-5
d_call: -
j_call: TRBJ1-4
cdr3_nt: TGTGCCAGCAGCCTCCGTCGAGGGGCGGGTGAAAAACTGTTTTTT
cdr3_aa: CASSLRRGAGEKLFF

clone_size: -
v_call: TRBV7-9
d_call: -
j_call: TRBJ2-7
cdr3_nt: TGTGCCAGCAGCCGACTAGACACTTCCTACGAGCAGTACTTC
cdr3_aa: CASSRLDTSYEQYF

clone_size: few
v_call: TRBV11-2
d_call: -
j_call: TRBJ2-6
cdr3_nt: TGTGCCAGCAGCTTAGGCGACAGCTCTGGGGCCAACGTCCTGACTTTC
cdr3_aa: CASSLGDSSGANVLTF

clone_size: -
v_call: TRBV29-1
d_call: -
j_call: TRBJ1-2
cdr3_nt: TGCAGCTCGATGACCGGGGGGGGCTACACCTTC
cdr3_aa: CSSMTGGGYTF

clone_size: -
v_call: TRBV9
d_call: TRBD1
j_call: TRBJ1-2
cdr3_nt: TGTGCCAGCAGCGCGGGACAGGGAGACTATGGCTACACCTTC
cdr3_aa: CASSAGQGDYGYTF

clone_size: once
v_call: TRBV7-2
d_call: -
j_call: TRBJ2-1
cdr3_nt: TGTGCCAGCAGCTTAGAATCAGGGGCGAGCTCCTACAATGAGCAGTTCTTC
cdr3_aa: CASSLESGASSYNEQFF

clone_size: -
v_call: TRBV5-4
d_call: -
j_call: TRBJ2-1
cdr3_nt: TGTGCCAGCAGCCGCGACTCGGGGAATGAGCAGTTCTTC
cdr3_aa: CASSRDSGNEQFF

clone_size: -
v_call: TRBV6-5
d_call: -
j_call: TRBJ1-2
cdr3_nt: TGTGCCAGCAGTTACTCGACGCCCAACTATGGCTACACCTTC
cdr3_aa: CASSYSTPNYGYTF